The 28 T cell receptor beta chains reported below all come from one sample, sequenced in a study of T cell responses to AZD1222 COVID-19 vaccine. Sequencing used immunoSEQ multiplex PCR; TCRdb keeps in-frame clones, though not all of them. Among some 120,000 clones listed, roughly four fifths were seen once. The sample consisted of peripheral blood, taken on day 0 of AZD1222 vaccination. The receptor source for this set is an adult in good health.

The V and J genes are TRBV28 and TRBJ2-2; TRBD1 matches 7 bases. The J segment lost 0 bases and the V segment lost 8 bases, leaving 6 bases of the junction unmatched. This CDR3 is 15 amino acids long. Germline loops: CDR1 MDHEN, CDR2 SYDVKM. The chain's CDR3 is CASWEGGSNTGELFF. The CDR3 nucleotides are TGTGCCAGCTGGGAAGGGGGCTCGAACACCGGGGAGCTGTTTTTT.

The V call is TRBV5-1, the J call TRBJ2-2; D might be TRBD1 (6 bases). V was clipped by 1 base and J by 1 base, with 8 bases between them. The CDR3 is made up of 15 amino acids. Looked up from germline, CDR1 is SGHRS and CDR2 is YFSETQ. The CDR3 reads CASSLIQGNTGELFF. DNA of the CDR3: TGCGCCAGCAGCTTGATACAGGGGAACACCGGGGAGCTGTTTTTT.

The chain is built from TRBV6-4 and TRBJ1-1; no definite D call. The germline CDR1 and CDR2 sequences are MRHNA and SNTAGT. The V end lost 6 bases, the J end lost 4 bases, and 12 bases lay between the germline ends. The CDR3 consists of 13 residues. CDR3 residues: CASRGRKGTEAFF. DNA of the CDR3: TGTGCCAGCAGAGGCCGCAAAGGCACTGAAGCTTTCTTT.

This clone came up a few times. The chain employs TRBV6-4 and TRBJ2-1, with 13 bases fitting TRBD2. This CDR3 comprises 16 residues. From germline, CDR1 is MRHNA and CDR2 SNTAGT. J was trimmed by 9 bases and V by 3 bases; bases with no gene match: 8. The CDR3 reads CASSESGTSGIGEQFF. The CDR3 bases are TGTGCCAGCAGTGAATCAGGGACTAGCGGGATTGGTGAGCAGTTCTTC.

CDR3 sequence: CASRGSGANVLTF. CDR3 DNA: TGTGCCAGCCGCGGGTCCGGGGCCAACGTCCTGACTTTC. The chain uses TRBV6-4 and TRBJ2-6; D is possibly TRBD2 (5 bases). This CDR3 has 13 amino acids. CDR1 and CDR2 (germline): MRHNA, SNTAGT. Trimming cost V 8 bases and J 4 bases, with 9 bases left between them.

The chain joins TRBV4-1 to TRBJ2-1; D remains unclear. The CDR3 extends over 15 amino acids. CDR1 and CDR2 from the germline V gene are MGHRA and YSYEKL. V gave up 0 bases and J gave up 7 bases, with 13 bases separating them. CDR3 nucleotides: TGCGCCAGCAGCCAAGAAACTTCCGTTACTAATGAGCAGTTCTTC. It encodes CASSQETSVTNEQFF.

The genes are TRBV2 and TRBJ2-2; TRBD2 agrees at 7 bases. The CDR3 is 14 residues long. Germline V lookup: CDR1 SNHLY, CDR2 FYNNEI. The ends lost 7 bases at V and 5 bases at J; junction bases unmatched: 7. CDR3 loop: CASNSGEETGELFF. Here the CDR3 DNA reads TGTGCCAGCAACAGCGGGGAAGAAACCGGGGAGCTGTTTTTT.

This clone was counted between two and nine times. The chain has TRBV2 and TRBJ2-7; D is perhaps TRBD2 (6 bases). CDR3 length equals 15 residues. V lost 6 bases and J lost 3, with 18 bases in between. Germline values: CDR1 SNHLY, CDR2 FYNNEI. As DNA, the CDR3 is TGTGCCAGCAGCCAGGCGGGTAGCGGTAACTACGAGCAGTACTTC. Encoded protein: CASSQAGSGNYEQYF.

CDR3: CASSDRTEYGYTF. Written as DNA, the CDR3 is TGCGCCAGCAGTGACAGGACCGAGTATGGCTACACCTTC. The chain combines TRBV10-2 with TRBJ1-2; D unclear. Looked up from germline, CDR1 is WSHSY and CDR2 is SAAADI. The CDR3 length is 13 residues. The V gene lost 3 bases and the J gene lost 5 bases, with 10 bases spanning the gap.

The chain joins TRBV19 to TRBJ1-2; D may be TRBD1 (6 bases). The germline V and J ends were trimmed by 5 bases and 8 bases, with 21 bases remaining between them. The CDR3 spans 15 residues. CDR1 and CDR2 from the germline V gene are LNHDA and SQIVND (reference sequence). In nucleotides, the CDR3 is TGTGCCAGTAGTGTCACTCCAGGGGCCGCCCGGGGCTACACCTTC. Protein sequence: CASSVTPGAARGYTF.

This chain joins TRBV6-5 and TRBJ2-5; no definite D call. From germline, CDR1 is MNHEY and CDR2 SVGAGI. V shed 5 bases and J shed 4 bases, with 2 bases lying between them. The CDR3 sequence is 10 residues long. CDR3 protein: CASSTETQYF. As DNA, the CDR3 is TGTGCCAGCAGTACAGAGACCCAGTACTTC.

This chain links TRBV11-3 with TRBJ1-2; no clear D. The V gene lost 3 bases and the J gene lost 4 bases, with 15 bases spanning the gap. CDR1 and CDR2 (germline): SGHNT, YENEEA. The CDR3 is 15 amino acids. The CDR3 loop is CASSFTFGASYGYTF. The CDR3 DNA reads as TGTGCCAGCAGCTTTACTTTCGGCGCCAGCTATGGCTACACCTTC.

The V call is TRBV28, the J call TRBJ1-5; D may be TRBD1 (6 bases). Germline values: CDR1 MDHEN, CDR2 SYDVKM. This CDR3 region has 15 residues. V shed 4 bases and J shed 4 bases, with 14 bases lying between them. The CDR3 loop is CASSSKGGWNQPQHF. The CDR3 region has the DNA TGTGCCAGCAGTTCTAAGGGGGGTTGGAATCAGCCCCAGCATTTT.

The CDR3 region has the DNA TGTGCCAGCGCAGCCGCGGGACAGGCGTATGGCTACACCTTC. It is translated as CASAAAGQAYGYTF. V is TRBV4-2 and J is TRBJ1-2; 8 bases line up with TRBD1. In germline, CDR1 is LGHNA, CDR2 YNFKEQ. The CDR3 has 14 residues. V lost 8 bases to trimming and J lost 5 bases; unmatched junction nucleotides: 10.

The V call is TRBV2, the J call TRBJ2-3; 10 bases agree with TRBD2. This CDR3 contains 16 residues. From germline, CDR1 is SNHLY and CDR2 FYNNEI. With V trimmed by 6 bases and J by 2 bases, 8 bases remained unmatched. CDR3 sequence reads: CASSAGLAALTDTQYF. The CDR3, as DNA: TGTGCCAGCAGCGCCGGACTAGCGGCTCTCACAGATACGCAGTATTTT.

The CDR3 loop is CASSPGTFNEKLFF. The CDR3 DNA sequence: TGTGCCAGTAGCCCCGGCACATTTAATGAAAAACTGTTTTTT. The chain has TRBV19 and TRBJ1-4; D not resolved. CDR1 and CDR2 from the germline V gene are LNHDA and SQIVND (reference sequence). V was pared by 6 bases and J by 4 bases, with 12 bases between. The CDR3 runs 14 residues.

The chain combines TRBV15 with TRBJ2-7; 8 positions match TRBD2. The J segment lost 0 bases and the V segment lost 0 bases, leaving 1 base of the junction unmatched. The germline CDR1 and CDR2 sequences are LNHNV and YYDKDF (reference sequence). This CDR3 has 15 residues. The DNA for the CDR3 is TGTGCCACCAGCAGAGACGGGGGGGCCTCCTACGAGCAGTACTTC. It yields the protein CATSRDGGASYEQYF. Full variable domain (outside the CDR3, taken from reference TRBV15 and TRBJ2-7): DAMVIQNPRYQVTQFGKPVTLSCSQTLNHNVMYWYQQKSSQAPKLLFHYYDKDFNNEADTPDNFQSRRPNTSFCFLDIRSPGLGDTAMYLCATSRDGGASYEQYFGPGTRLTVT.

The gene calls are TRBV6-6 and TRBJ2-2, with 15 bases that match TRBD2. This CDR3 spans 17 amino acids. With V trimmed by 5 bases and J by 3 bases, 4 bases remained unmatched. Per the germline V gene, CDR1 is MNHNY and CDR2 is SVGAGI (reference sequence). In DNA form, the CDR3 reads TGTGCCAGCAGTCGGACTAGCGGGAGGGCCGACACCGGGGAGCTGTTTTTT. It yields the protein CASSRTSGRADTGELFF.

The rearrangement uses TRBV5-1 and TRBJ2-1, with 14 bases matching TRBD2. The trim removed 4 bases at V and 9 bases at J, leaving 6 bases unmatched. The germline V gene encodes CDR1 SGHRS and CDR2 YFSETQ. The CDR3 loop spans 15 amino acids. The CDR3 loop reads CASSEGLAGVSEQFF. The CDR3 DNA reads TGCGCCAGCAGCGAGGGACTAGCGGGAGTATCTGAGCAGTTCTTC.

This clone came up a few times. The J gene is TRBJ1-5, the V gene TRBV28; TRBD1 matches 8 bases. CDR3 length: 16 residues. Trimming cost V 4 bases and J 3 bases; bases outside gene matches: 8. The germline V gene has CDR1 MDHEN and CDR2 SYDVKM. The CDR3 coding sequence is TGTGCCAGCAGTTCCACGACAGGGGATCTCAATCAGCCCCAGCATTTT. It encodes CASSSTTGDLNQPQHF.

The chain recombines TRBV30 with TRBJ2-3; TRBD2 aligns across 8 bases. The CDR3 spans 15 residues. The V gene end was trimmed by 2 bases and the J gene end by 6 bases; junction bases not matched to a gene: 10. Per the germline V gene, CDR1 is GTSNPN and CDR2 is SVGIG (reference sequence). The CDR3: CAWSKGLDGGDTQYF. Written as DNA, the CDR3 is TGTGCCTGGAGTAAGGGACTAGACGGGGGGGATACGCAGTATTTT.

This clone was recorded a few times. The chain recombines TRBV2 with TRBJ1-1, with 9 bases identical to TRBD1. J was trimmed by 0 bases and V by 7 bases; bases with no gene match: 6. CDR3 length: 15 residues. CDR1 and CDR2 (germline): SNHLY, FYNNEI. CDR3 bases: TGTGCCAGCATCTGGACAGGGGTCATGAACACTGAAGCTTTCTTT. It codes for CASIWTGVMNTEAFF.

In this sample, this clone turned up once. The chain employs TRBV7-2 and TRBJ2-7; D possibly corresponds to TRBD2 (6 bases). Germline V gives CDR1 SGHTA, CDR2 FQGNSA. V lost 4 bases to trimming and J lost 2 bases, with 12 bases between them. The CDR3 runs to 14 residues. The CDR3 coding sequence is TGTGCCAGCAGCTACCTAACGGGGGCCTACGAGCAGTACTTC. It encodes CASSYLTGAYEQYF.

V gene TRBV6-5 combines with J gene TRBJ1-3; maybe TRBD1 (5 bases). This CDR3 spans 14 amino acids. Germline CDR1 is MNHEY and CDR2 is SVGAGI. V dropped 0 bases and J dropped 8 bases, with 11 bases sitting between them. In DNA, the CDR3 is TGTGCCAGCAGTTACTCTTCAGGGAGGGACACCATATATTTT. It codes for CASSYSSGRDTIYF.

The chain uses TRBV15 and TRBJ1-4, with a possible D match to TRBD1 (5 bases). Germline lookup yields CDR1 LNHNV and CDR2 YYDKDF (reference sequence). V gave up 3 bases and J gave up 8 bases, with 10 bases separating them. The CDR3 totals 13 residues. CDR3 sequence reads: CATSSANREKLFF. The CDR3 DNA is TGTGCCACCAGCAGCGCAAACAGGGAAAAACTGTTTTTT.

The chain has TRBV6-1 and TRBJ1-4; D is undetermined. V was trimmed by 2 bases and J by 7 bases, leaving 5 bases between them. The CDR3 totals 12 residues. CDR1 and CDR2 (germline): MNHNS, SASEGT. The CDR3: CASSEFGEKLFF. The CDR3 DNA sequence: TGTGCCAGCAGTGAATTCGGTGAAAAACTGTTTTTT.

The chain combines TRBV5-1 with TRBJ2-7, with D perhaps matching TRBD1 or TRBD2 (6 bases each). Germline assignment: CDR1 SGHRS and CDR2 YFSETQ. This CDR3 contains 14 residues. V dropped 3 bases and J dropped 7 bases, with 17 bases sitting between them. The CDR3 here is CASSWRGRGTEQYF. The CDR3 DNA follows: TGCGCCAGCAGCTGGAGGGGGAGAGGGACGGAGCAGTACTTC.

The chain recombines TRBV28 with TRBJ2-7, with TRBD1 identical over 8 bases. V shed 2 bases, J shed 9 bases, and the junction held 6 bases outside the gene matches. The CDR3 consists of 13 residues. Germline V lookup: CDR1 MDHEN, CDR2 SYDVKM. The CDR3 loop is CASSLADRGLQYF. CDR3 coding DNA: TGTGCCAGCAGTTTAGCAGACAGGGGCTTGCAGTACTTC. The full variable domain, rest sourced from reference TRBV28 and TRBJ2-7, is DVKVTQSSRYLVKRTGEKVFLECVQDMDHENMFWYRQDPGLGLRLIYFSYDVKMKEKGDIPEGYSVSREKKERFSLILESASTNQTSMYLCASSLADRGLQYFGPGTRLTVT.